The 32 T cell receptor beta chains reported below all come from one sample, sequenced in a study of blood T cell repertoires in COVID-19. The repertoire was sequenced with immunoSEQ multiplex PCR; TCRdb's copy has only in-frame clones and lacks some. The sample includes 150,000 to 200,000 clones, about nine tenths of them seen just once. Material: peripheral blood. These receptors originate from a man aged 18 to 29 with COVID-19, enrolled during active disease.

V usage is TRBV23-1 and J usage is TRBJ2-1; perhaps TRBD2 as D (5 bases). TRBV23-1 is classed as an ORF, of uncertain function. This CDR3 spans 15 amino acids. The V end was cut by 0 bases, the J end by 4 bases, with 10 bases between. The CDR3 nucleotides read TGCGCCAGCAGTCAATCAAGCGGTTTATACAATGAGCAGTTCTTC. It encodes CASSQSSGLYNEQFF.

This chain links TRBV5-1 with TRBJ2-1, with 7 bases fitting TRBD2. After removal of 4 bases from V and 8 bases from J, the junction contained 18 bases not matched to a gene. The CDR3 sequence is 17 residues long. The germline V gene has CDR1 SGHRS and CDR2 YFSETQ. CDR3 region: CASSPSGGGPINDEQFF. In DNA, the CDR3 is TGCGCCAGCAGCCCGTCGGGGGGAGGGCCAATCAATGATGAGCAGTTCTTC. Variable domain in full (rest from reference TRBV5-1 and TRBJ2-1): KAGVTQTPRYLIKTRGQQVTLSCSPISGHRSVSWYQQTPGQGLQFLFEYFSETQRNKGNFPGRFSGRQFSNSRSEMNVSTLELGDSALYLCASSPSGGGPINDEQFFGPGTRLTVL.

The chain has TRBV28 and TRBJ2-5; a possible D gene is TRBD1 (6 bases). Germline V gives CDR1 MDHEN, CDR2 SYDVKM. V shed 6 bases and J shed 2 bases, with 13 bases lying between them. The length of the CDR3 is 14 residues. The CDR3 sequence is CASSQQGTQETQYF. CDR3 in DNA: TGTGCCAGCAGCCAACAGGGAACTCAAGAGACCCAGTACTTC.

The chain has TRBV9 and TRBJ1-1; D is unresolved. V lost 4 bases and J lost 3, with 19 bases in between. The CDR3 covers 16 residues. Germline V gene sequence: CDR1 SGDLS, CDR2 YYNGEE. The CDR3 DNA reads TGTGCCAGCAGCCCTTCACCTAGACTTACTGACACTGAAGCTTTCTTT. This encodes CASSPSPRLTDTEAFF.

The chain couples TRBV6-5 to TRBJ2-7; 8 nucleotides line up with TRBD2. Germline CDR1 is MNHEY and CDR2 is SVGAGI. CDR3 length: 15 amino acids. V shed 5 bases, J shed 2 bases, and the junction held 8 bases outside the gene matches. The CDR3 coding sequence is TGTGCCAGCAGTCCCATAGCGGGAAGCACCTACGAGCAGTACTTC. This encodes CASSPIAGSTYEQYF.

This clone was picked up one time. This rearrangement joins TRBV7-2 to TRBJ2-3; D unclear. The CDR3 spans 13 residues. Trimming removed 0 bases at V and 8 bases at J, with 9 bases between. Per germline, CDR1 SGHTA and CDR2 FQGNSA. This CDR3 is CASSLASQATQYF. The CDR3 DNA reads TGTGCCAGCAGCTTAGCTTCCCAGGCTACGCAGTATTTT.

The genes are TRBV29-1 and TRBJ1-2, with 7 bases matching TRBD1. V trimming: 5 bases; J trimming: 0 bases; junction bases outside the gene matches: 6. The CDR3 has 14 residues. The germline V gene has CDR1 SQVTM and CDR2 ANQGSEA. CDR3 region: CSVTTGQTNYGYTF. CDR3 DNA sequence: TGCAGCGTTACCACGGGACAGACTAACTATGGCTACACCTTC.

This rearrangement joins TRBV9 to TRBJ2-6, with 8 positions matching TRBD1. Germline trimming cut 1 base from V and 3 bases from J; bases unmatched to any gene: 6. Germline CDR1 SGDLS, CDR2 YYNGEE. The CDR3 covers 17 residues. The CDR3 loop is CASSVNRGVLGANVLTF. CDR3 nucleotides: TGTGCCAGCAGCGTAAACAGGGGGGTCCTTGGGGCCAACGTCCTGACTTTC. Complete variable domain (other parts from reference TRBV9 and TRBJ2-6): DSGVTQTPKHLITATGQRVTLRCSPRSGDLSVYWYQQSLDQGLQFLIQYYNGEERAKGNILERFSAQQFPDLHSELNLSSLELGDSALYFCASSVNRGVLGANVLTFGAGSRLTVL.

The J gene is TRBJ1-6, the V gene TRBV13, with 9 bases identical to TRBD1. CDR1 is PRHDT, CDR2 FYEKMQ, per germline (reference sequence). This CDR3 comprises 14 residues. The V gene end was trimmed by 3 bases and the J gene end by 7 bases; junction bases not matched to a gene: 1. The CDR3 DNA follows: TGTGCCAGCAGCTTCGGGACAGGGAATTCACCCCTCCACTTT. This translates into CASSFGTGNSPLHF.

The V gene is TRBV5-4, the J gene TRBJ2-5; 14 nucleotides line up with TRBD2. The J segment lost 1 base and the V segment lost 4 bases, leaving 9 bases of the junction unmatched. The CDR3 is 18 amino acids. The germline gives CDR1 SGHNT, CDR2 YYREEE (reference sequence). CDR3 nucleotides: TGTGCCAGCAGCCCAGAGACTAGCGGGAGGGCCTCCCAAGAGACCCAGTACTTC. Translated: CASSPETSGRASQETQYF.

With respect to this clone: The junction does not match germline at one end; this may be a read error. This chain connects TRBV2 to TRBJ1-4, with TRBD1 matching 7 bases. CDR1 is SNHLY, CDR2 FYNNEI, per germline. CDR3 size: 15 residues. The CDR3 DNA sequence: TGTGCCAGCACAGCTTCGGGACAGCCTAATGAAAAACTGCTTTTT. It is translated as CASTASGQPNEKLLF.

This clone was seen once. This sequence joins TRBV10-3 and TRBJ2-6, with TRBD1 as a possible D gene (6 bases). Germline V lookup: CDR1 ENHRY, CDR2 SYGVKD. V gave up 8 bases and J gave up 4 bases, with 15 bases separating them. The CDR3 length is 15 residues. Here the CDR3 reads CAIGRGVSGANVLTF. CDR3 DNA sequence: TGTGCCATCGGCAGGGGAGTCTCCGGGGCCAACGTCCTGACTTTC.

This clone was observed a single time. The rearrangement links TRBV4-3 to TRBJ1-2; 7 bases map to TRBD1. J gave up 6 bases and V 3 bases, and 4 bases lay outside the gene matches. The CDR3 loop spans 13 amino acids. CDR1 is LGHNA and CDR2 is YSLEER in the germline V gene. CDR3 bases: TGCGCCAGCAGCCATTTTGACAGGGATGGCTACACCTTC. It codes for CASSHFDRDGYTF.

This chain connects TRBV27 to TRBJ1-2; D remains unclear. V was shortened by 6 bases and J by 4 bases, with 15 bases between the two germline ends. Germline-derived CDR1 and CDR2 are MNHEY and SMNVEV (reference sequence). The CDR3 consists of 14 residues. CDR3 sequence: CASRPGGFGYGYTF. Here the CDR3 DNA reads TGTGCCAGCAGGCCCGGAGGATTTGGCTATGGCTACACCTTC.

CDR3 bases: TGCGCCAGCAGCCAAGGCGGGTCTTATGAGCAGTTCTTC. Translating it yields CASSQGGSYEQFF. The V call is TRBV4-3, the J call TRBJ2-1; D possibly corresponds to TRBD2 (5 bases). Germline V CDR1 and CDR2: LGHNA, YSLEER. The CDR3 totals 13 residues. V was trimmed by 1 base and J by 8 bases, leaving 9 bases between them.

V gene TRBV28 combines with J gene TRBJ2-7, with TRBD2 as a possible D gene (5 bases). Germline V gene lookup returns CDR1 MDHEN and CDR2 SYDVKM. The CDR3 covers 16 residues. V lost 3 bases to trimming and J lost 0 bases, with 15 bases between them. DNA of the CDR3: TGTGCCAGCAGTTTTCACCCCCGTGGGAGCTCCTACGAGCAGTACTTC. This codes for CASSFHPRGSSYEQYF.

At least ten counts were recorded for this clone. The V and J genes are TRBV4-3 and TRBJ1-5; D call uncertain. V dropped 0 bases and J dropped 6 bases, with 12 bases sitting between them. This CDR3 contains 15 residues. CDR1 and CDR2 from the germline V gene are LGHNA and YSLEER. CDR3: CASSQDVGSAQPQHF. For the CDR3, the DNA is TGCGCCAGCAGCCAAGACGTGGGCTCGGCTCAGCCCCAGCATTTT.

This chain connects TRBV7-2 to TRBJ1-2; 9 positions match TRBD1. The CDR3 has 14 amino acids. Per the germline V gene, CDR1 is SGHTA and CDR2 is FQGNSA. With V trimmed by 2 bases and J by 5 bases, 3 bases remained unmatched. The CDR3 bases are TGTGCCAGCAGCTTACAAGGACAGGGGTATGGCTACACCTTC. This encodes CASSLQGQGYGYTF.

This chain joins TRBV9 and TRBJ2-7; TRBD1 matches at 8 bases. J gave up 3 bases and V 1 base, and 6 bases lay outside the gene matches. Germline values: CDR1 SGDLS, CDR2 YYNGEE. The CDR3 consists of 15 residues. CDR3 region: CASSVSGTGIYEQYF. Written as DNA, the CDR3 is TGTGCCAGCAGCGTATCAGGGACAGGAATCTACGAGCAGTACTTC.

V is TRBV7-2 and J is TRBJ2-1, with TRBD1 as a possible D gene (7 bases). The CDR3 consists of 13 residues. Deletions cut 3 bases from V and 15 bases from J, with 18 bases between. Germline lookup yields CDR1 SGHTA and CDR2 FQGNSA. The CDR3 is CASSFPPTGEVFF. CDR3 nucleotide sequence: TGTGCCAGCAGCTTTCCCCCAACAGGGGAGGTGTTCTTC.

The chain has TRBV5-6 and TRBJ1-5; the D is unclear. The germline V gene encodes CDR1 SGHDT and CDR2 YYEEEE. V lost 3 bases, J lost 6 bases, and 13 bases lay in between. The CDR3 has 14 amino acids. As DNA, the CDR3 is TGTGCCAGCAGCTCTCAGTTGCAGGCTCAGCCCCAGCATTTT. Translated: CASSSQLQAQPQHF.

This chain links TRBV25-1 with TRBJ2-1; possible D gene TRBD1, 6 bases. Trimming cost V 7 bases and J 2 bases, with 18 bases left between them. Germline values: CDR1 MGHDK, CDR2 SYGVNS. The CDR3 totals 16 residues. CDR3 coding DNA: TGTGCCAGCATTGGGGGTCGGGCAGGGGCCTACAATGAGCAGTTCTTC. It specifies CASIGGRAGAYNEQFF.

The V call is TRBV27, the J call TRBJ2-7; possibly TRBD1 for D (6 bases). Germline lookup yields CDR1 MNHEY and CDR2 SMNVEV (reference sequence). The CDR3 extends over 15 amino acids. V gave up 2 bases and J gave up 2 bases, with 13 bases separating them. As DNA, the CDR3 is TGTGCCAGCAGTTTAGAACAGGGACCGACCTACGAGCAGTACTTC. Its protein product is CASSLEQGPTYEQYF.

This CDR3 is CASSPGGYEQYF. DNA for the CDR3: TGTGCCAGCAGCCCCGGGGGCTACGAGCAGTACTTC. J is TRBJ2-7 and V is TRBV6-6, with D possibly TRBD2 on 6 matching bases. V was clipped by 6 bases and J by 3 bases, with 9 bases between them. Germline CDR1 is MNHNY and CDR2 is SVGAGI (reference sequence). The CDR3 loop spans 12 amino acids.

The chain is built from TRBV24-1 and TRBJ2-2, with TRBD2 identical over 8 bases. Germline V gene data show CDR1 as KGHDR and CDR2 as SFDVKD. With V trimmed by 7 bases and J by 6 bases, 3 bases remained unmatched. This CDR3 spans 13 amino acids. The CDR3: CATSGGGPGELFF. CDR3 nucleotide sequence: TGTGCCACCAGCGGGGGGGGACCCGGGGAGCTGTTTTTT.

This clone was detected once. J is TRBJ2-1 and V is TRBV27, with 8 bases fitting TRBD2. There are 14 residues in the CDR3. After removal of 4 bases from V and 10 bases from J, the junction contained 9 bases not matched to a gene. Germline CDR1 is MNHEY and CDR2 is SMNVEV (reference sequence). The CDR3: CASSSHGRAVEQFF. The CDR3 DNA follows: TGTGCCAGCAGTTCTCACGGGAGGGCCGTCGAGCAGTTCTTC.

The V call is TRBV6-2 or TRBV6-3, the J call TRBJ2-5; perhaps TRBD2 as D (6 bases). CDR3 size: 14 residues. CDR1 and CDR2 from the germline V gene are MNHEY and SVGEGT. V gave up 6 bases and J gave up 5 bases, with 16 bases separating them. The CDR3 region has the DNA TGTGCCAGCAGCCACCGGGGGTTAGCGGAGACCCAGTACTTC. Translating gives CASSHRGLAETQYF.

In this sample, this clone turned up once. V usage is TRBV7-2 and J usage is TRBJ1-1; 8 bases match TRBD1. Germline CDR1 is SGHTA and CDR2 is FQGNSA. V shed 5 bases, J shed 4 bases, and the junction held 9 bases outside the gene matches. CDR3 length: 15 residues. In nucleotides, the CDR3 is TGTGCCAGCAGCCCGACAGGGGTACATTCCACTGAAGCTTTCTTT. This gives the protein CASSPTGVHSTEAFF.

The rearrangement joins TRBV4-1 to TRBJ2-7; D gene ambiguous. CDR3 length: 13 residues. V lost 3 bases and J 2 bases, leaving 8 bases between the germline ends. Germline CDR1 and CDR2: MGHRA and YSYEKL. CDR3 in amino acids: CASSHVSAYEQYF. CDR3 bases: TGCGCCAGCAGCCATGTAAGCGCCTACGAGCAGTACTTC.

The chain combines TRBV10-3 with TRBJ1-5, with 7 bases that match TRBD1. Germline V gene sequence: CDR1 ENHRY, CDR2 SYGVKD. V trimming: 2 bases; J trimming: 3 bases; junction bases outside the gene matches: 4. CDR3 length equals 15 residues. CDR3 amino acids: CAISENRGLNQPQHF. As DNA, the CDR3 is TGTGCCATCAGTGAGAACAGGGGCCTCAATCAGCCCCAGCATTTT.

The CDR3 protein is CASSYPRGQTF. The CDR3 coding sequence is TGTGCCAGCAGTTACCCCAGGGGGCAAACCTTC. The chain joins TRBV28 to TRBJ1-2; 8 nucleotides agree with TRBD1. Germline V gives CDR1 MDHEN, CDR2 SYDVKM. V dropped 4 bases and J dropped 14; count of bases not matched to a gene: 6. The CDR3 is 11 amino acids.

The chain joins TRBV10-3 to TRBJ2-4; D is unresolved. V lost 2 bases to trimming and J lost 0 bases, with 8 bases between them. The germline gives CDR1 ENHRY, CDR2 SYGVKD. The CDR3 consists of 15 residues. CDR3 sequence: CAISEARTAKNIQYF. The DNA for the CDR3 is TGTGCCATCAGTGAGGCCAGAACAGCCAAAAACATTCAGTACTTC.